The sequence of this T cell receptor (beta chain) was determined in a study of CD8+CD57+ T cells in acquired aplastic anemia (dated by TCRdb to 2017 to 2018). In terms of the full investigation: On average, sorted CD4+ and CD8+ cells yielded roughly 3.4 ug of extracted DNA, with a range of roughly 0.17 to 27.4 ug.

For this clonotype: This receptor's antigen is unknown. No base quality information exists; no much larger clone differs at one position.

Genomic DNA was used as template for profiling of TCR beta VDJ combinations and CDR3 sequences. An Illumina HiSeq 2000 was used for TCR repertoire sequencing. Concerning the study's data processing: TRBV/TRBJ rearrangement plots, CDR3 size and DJ length profiles, and Simpson's diversity index were used to assess repertoires. The most abundant DNA sequence in the deep sequencing data was taken as the immunodominant clone. CDR3 amino acid sequences were screened for sharing across subjects and were compared with published repertoires and the VDJdb database. TCRdb trimmed the raw reads at Q25, called clones with MiXCR and kept productive beta chains. Here each entry gathers all rows of one CDR3 protein and keeps the most common genes and DNA. What appears here as the V and J calls and clone size reflects TCRdb's work, not the paper's. The sample table records about 270,000 distinct CDR3 sequences; 45% to 65% of these occur just once. 6.5% to 10% of the sample is taken by the ten largest.

The cysteine opens and the phenylalanine closes a CDR3 of 13 amino acids. This entry keeps only the CDR3 DNA: 39 bases, framed from base 1. The germline V gene (reference sequence) gives CDR1 as LNHDA and CDR2 as SQIVND. V is reduced by 10 bases and J by 7 bases, leaving a spacing of 16 bases between them. In the study, sorted CD4+ and CD8+ blood T cells from patients with severe aplastic anemia and from healthy subjects underwent deep sequencing of TCR repertoires. Ficoll-Paque density gradient centrifugation was used to isolate peripheral blood mononuclear cells. Before DNA extraction, CD4+ and CD8+ T cells were sorted with FACS or magnetic beads. Overall results and qualifications from the work: Although 25 to 30 CD8+ CDR3 sequences were shared by patients and controls, these sequences appeared highly expressed in patients and within the immunodominant clones of patients. Between patients and healthy controls, no significant difference in CD8+ Simpson's diversity was found (P=0.060).

The V gene is TRBV19 and the J gene is TRBJ2-2; the D gene is perhaps TRBD1 or TRBD2, each of them matching over 5 bases. This receptor was obtained from a human donor with severe aplastic anemia or a healthy control (not recorded which). Material for sequencing was sorted CD4+, CD8+, or CD8+CD57+ T cells (not recorded which) from PBMCs. The CDR3 region reads CATRDLIYGELFF. In nucleotide form, the sequence is TGTGCCACCCGGGACCTAATCTACGGGGAGCTGTTTTTT.